This is a list of T cell receptor beta chains from one sample in a study of PD-1 blockade in classical Hodgkin lymphoma. TCRdb's copy holds only in-frame clones and misses some; the assay was immunoSEQ multiplex PCR. The repertoire holds 13,000 to 15,000 clones, about 82% seen once, with about 17% in the top ten. Here the sequenced sample was peripheral blood mononuclear cells (PBMCs), taken before the fourth cycle of nivolumab. These receptors came from a human donor with classical Hodgkin lymphoma. Both conserved end residues are part of each CDR3. Each record gives: CDR3 length, clone size, J gene, D gene, V gene, CDR3 protein, CDR3 DNA. A D gene is named only where the DNA matches it firmly. Clone size appears in some rows only: once, few, many, or a class for an expanded clone.

>15|.|TRBJ2-6|.|TRBV7-6
CASSLDFSGANVLTF
TGTGCCAGCAGCTTGGACTTCTCTGGGGCCAACGTCCTGACTTTC
>15|medium-sized|TRBJ2-7|.|TRBV19
CASSIATGEGYEQYF
TGTGCCAGTAGTATAGCGACAGGGGAGGGCTACGAGCAGTACTTC
>15|.|TRBJ2-7|TRBD2|TRBV2
CASRELAGPFGEQYF
TGTGCCAGCAGGGAACTAGCGGGCCCTTTTGGCGAGCAGTACTTC
>15|.|TRBJ2-7|.|TRBV4-1
CASSPRVGNPYEQYF
TGCGCCAGCAGCCCACGGGTGGGGAACCCCTACGAGCAGTACTTC
>13|.|TRBJ1-6|TRBD1|TRBV7-6
CASSHRTGRPLHF
TGCGCCAGCAGCCATCGGACAGGGAGGCCCCTCCACTTT
>14|.|TRBJ1-1|.|TRBV18
CASSPGIARPEAFF
TGTGCCAGCTCACCAGGAATAGCCCGCCCGGAAGCTTTCTTT
>11|.|TRBJ2-5|.|TRBV7-2
CASRLTGLQYF
TGTGCCAGCAGACTTACAGGACTACAGTACTTC
>12|.|TRBJ2-5|.|TRBV5-1
CASSFSTETQYF
TGCGCCAGCAGCTTCAGTACGGAGACCCAGTACTTC
>16|.|TRBJ2-3|TRBD2|TRBV7-3
CASSLMAGGPTDTQYF
TGTGCCAGCAGCTTAATGGCGGGGGGGCCAACAGATACGCAGTATTTT
>12|.|TRBJ1-1|.|TRBV6-6
CASWILGTEAFF
TGTGCCAGCTGGATCCTGGGCACTGAAGCTTTCTTT
>15|.|TRBJ2-2|TRBD2|TRBV9
CASSEAGGGTGELFF
TGTGCCAGCAGCGAAGCGGGGGGGGGCACCGGGGAGCTGTTTTTT
>14|.|TRBJ2-3|.|TRBV7-2
CASSRTMKGDTQYF
TGTGCCAGTTCCCGGACTATGAAGGGGGATACGCAGTATTTT
>16|.|TRBJ1-2|TRBD1|TRBV7-9
CASSLLPGQGAGGYTF
TGTGCCAGCAGCTTATTACCGGGACAGGGGGCAGGTGGCTACACCTTC
>14|.|TRBJ2-5|.|TRBV28
CASSPEAKVETQYF
TGTGCCAGCAGTCCCGAGGCTAAGGTAGAGACCCAGTACTTC
>18|few|TRBJ2-7|TRBD2|TRBV18
CASSPPRLAGGGGAEQYF
TGTGCCAGCTCACCACCGCGACTAGCGGGGGGAGGAGGCGCGGAGCAGTACTTC
>13|.|TRBJ2-5|.|TRBV30
CAWSVRLRETQYF
TGTGCCTGGAGTGTACGGCTGAGAGAGACCCAGTACTTC
>14|.|TRBJ2-1|.|TRBV5-1
CASSFTPGLQEQFF
TGCGCCAGCAGCTTTACCCCGGGACTTCAGGAGCAGTTCTTC
>14|.|TRBJ2-5|.|TRBV7-2
CASSLGVGQETQYF
TGTGCCAGCAGCTTAGGGGTAGGTCAAGAGACCCAGTACTTC
>13|few|TRBJ2-7|.|TRBV10-3
CAIWGPELREQYF
TGTGCCATCTGGGGCCCAGAGCTTCGCGAGCAGTACTTC
>15|few|TRBJ1-4|TRBD1|TRBV4-3
CASSQGTGPGEKLFF
TGCGCCAGCAGCCAAGGGACAGGGCCCGGGGAAAAACTGTTTTTT
>17|.|TRBJ2-2|.|TRBV7-9
CASSLASSPYGAGELFF
TGTGCCAGCAGCTTAGCGTCCTCTCCCTATGGCGCCGGGGAGCTGTTTTTT
>15|.|TRBJ1-1|TRBD1|TRBV7-9
CASSPNTHRGAEAFF
TGTGCCAGCAGCCCAAATACTCACAGGGGCGCTGAAGCTTTCTTT
>14|.|TRBJ2-2|TRBD2|TRBV7-3
CASSSGGITGELFF
TGTGCCAGCAGCTCGGGGGGGATCACCGGGGAGCTGTTTTTT
>15|.|TRBJ2-7|.|TRBV11-2
CASSLEPRVAYEQYF
TGTGCCAGCAGCTTAGAACCTCGGGTGGCCTACGAGCAGTACTTC
>15|.|TRBJ2-1|TRBD2|TRBV7-2
CASSLAGSSYNEQFF
TGTGCCAGCAGCCTAGCGGGGAGCTCCTACAATGAGCAGTTCTTC
>12|.|TRBJ2-5|TRBD2|TRBV19
CASWGEGETQYF
TGTGCCAGCTGGGGGGAGGGAGAGACCCAGTACTTC
>13|.|TRBJ1-1|.|TRBV30
CAWIGDKTTEAFF
TGTGCCTGGATAGGCGACAAGACAACTGAAGCTTTCTTT
>17|.|TRBJ1-5|.|TRBV27
CASRSSLTRRGNQPQHF
TGTGCCAGCAGATCTTCCCTAACCAGACGGGGGAATCAGCCCCAGCATTTT
>18|.|TRBJ1-1|TRBD1|TRBV28
CASSLEYYPTGERTEAFF
TGTGCCAGCAGTTTGGAATACTACCCTACAGGGGAGCGAACTGAAGCTTTCTTT
>14|.|TRBJ1-4|.|TRBV9
CASSFLSTNEKLFF
TGTGCCAGCAGCTTTTTGTCAACTAATGAAAAACTGTTTTTT
>15|.|TRBJ1-1|.|TRBV28
CASSLWGLSRTEAFF
TGTGCCAGCAGTTTATGGGGACTTTCGCGGACTGAAGCTTTCTTT
>15|few|TRBJ1-5|.|TRBV7-2
CASSLVGYSNQPQHF
TGTGCCAGCAGCTTAGTCGGTTATAGCAATCAGCCCCAGCATTTT
>17|.|TRBJ2-5|TRBD1|TRBV4-1
CASSQEGDRGPRETQYF
TGCGCCAGCAGCCAAGAGGGGGATAGGGGGCCTCGAGAGACCCAGTACTTC
>15|.|TRBJ2-7|TRBD1|TRBV6-6
CASRSGTAGSYEQYF
TGTGCCAGCAGGTCCGGGACAGCCGGCTCCTACGAGCAGTACTTC
>13|.|TRBJ2-1|.|TRBV6-5
CASTKDIYNEQFF
TGTGCCAGCACCAAGGACATCTACAATGAGCAGTTCTTC
>13|few|TRBJ1-3|.|TRBV9
CASSVEGGNTIYF
TGTGCCAGCAGCGTAGAGGGGGGAAACACCATATATTTT
>13|.|TRBJ2-5|.|TRBV11-2
CASSLDRAETQYF
TGTGCCAGCAGCTTAGATCGGGCAGAGACCCAGTACTTC
>14|.|TRBJ2-7|.|TRBV4-2
CASSPRDSMYEQYF
TGTGCCAGCAGCCCCCGGGACTCCATGTACGAGCAGTACTTC
>15|once|TRBJ1-5|.|TRBV6-4
CASSDSYSTNQPQHF
TGTGCCAGCAGTGACTCGTACAGCACGAATCAGCCCCAGCATTTT
>17|.|TRBJ2-1|TRBD1|TRBV12-5
CAGGPGQSPYSYNEQFF
TGTGCTGGGGGACCGGGACAGTCTCCCTACTCCTACAATGAGCAGTTCTTC
>14|.|TRBJ2-2|.|TRBV11-1
CASSSQGQAGELFF
TGTGCCAGCAGCTCCCAGGGGCAGGCCGGGGAGCTGTTTTTT
>16|.|TRBJ2-7|.|TRBV9
CASSLRGASGSYEQYF
TGTGCCAGCAGCCTCAGGGGGGCTAGCGGATCCTACGAGCAGTACTTC
>14|.|TRBJ1-5|.|TRBV6-5
CASSYSAPHQPQHF
TGTGCCAGCAGTTACTCGGCACCTCATCAGCCCCAGCATTTT
>15|.|TRBJ1-6|TRBD1|TRBV6-6
CASSYGQGRNSPLHF
TGTGCCAGCAGTTACGGACAGGGGAGAAATTCACCCCTCCACTTT
>16|.|TRBJ2-1|TRBD2|TRBV19
CASSMGPGGTYNEQFF
TGTGCCAGTAGTATGGGGCCCGGGGGGACTTACAATGAGCAGTTCTTC
>15|.|TRBJ2-7|TRBD1|TRBV6-1
CASRVDRGSSYEQYF
TGTGCCAGCAGAGTAGACAGGGGCTCCTCCTACGAGCAGTACTTC
>13|.|TRBJ1-2|TRBD1|TRBV7-3
CASSRTGGGGYTF
TGTGCCAGCAGCCGTACAGGGGGAGGCGGCTACACCTTC
>14|few|TRBJ2-5|.|TRBV4-3
CASSIGGNQETQYF
TGCGCCAGCAGCATAGGAGGGAACCAAGAGACCCAGTACTTC
>14|.|TRBJ1-6|.|TRBV30
CAWRLASYNSPLHF
TGTGCCTGGAGACTGGCGTCCTATAATTCACCCCTCCACTTT
>15|.|TRBJ2-7|.|TRBV5-1
CASSSSLTTLDEQYF
TGCGCCAGCAGCTCGTCCTTGACAACATTAGACGAGCAGTACTTC
>17|.|TRBJ1-1|.|TRBV4-1
CASSQGGGRKLNTEAFF
TGCGCCAGCAGCCAAGGGGGCGGGCGGAAACTGAACACTGAAGCTTTCTTT
>15|.|TRBJ1-6|.|TRBV2
CASRYRDSLNSPLHF
TGTGCCAGCAGGTACCGGGACTCGCTTAATTCACCCCTCCACTTT
>17|.|TRBJ2-3|.|TRBV4-1
CASSGLGTGDHTDTQYF
TGCGCCAGCAGCGGACTCGGGACGGGGGACCATACAGATACGCAGTATTTT
>14|.|TRBJ1-1|.|TRBV6-5
CASSLTDMNTEAFF
TGTGCCAGCAGCTTGACAGACATGAACACTGAAGCTTTCTTT